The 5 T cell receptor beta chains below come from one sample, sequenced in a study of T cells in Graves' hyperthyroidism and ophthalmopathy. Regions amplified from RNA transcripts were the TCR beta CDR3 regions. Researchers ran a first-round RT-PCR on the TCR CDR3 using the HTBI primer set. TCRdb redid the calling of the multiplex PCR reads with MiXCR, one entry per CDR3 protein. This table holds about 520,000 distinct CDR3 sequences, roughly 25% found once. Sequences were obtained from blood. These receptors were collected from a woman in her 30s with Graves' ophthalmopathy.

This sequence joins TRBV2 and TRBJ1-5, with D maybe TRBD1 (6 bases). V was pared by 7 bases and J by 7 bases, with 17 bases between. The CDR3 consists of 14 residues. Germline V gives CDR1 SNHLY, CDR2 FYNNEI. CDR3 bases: TGTGCCAGCACCGAGGAACGGGGGCTGCAGCCCCAGCATTTT. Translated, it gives CASTEERGLQPQHF.

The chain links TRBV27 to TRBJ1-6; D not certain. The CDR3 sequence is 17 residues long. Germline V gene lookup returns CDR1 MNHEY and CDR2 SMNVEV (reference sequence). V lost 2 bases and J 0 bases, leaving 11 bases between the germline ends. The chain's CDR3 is CASSLVLPGSYNSPLHF. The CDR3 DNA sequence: TGTGCCAGCAGTTTAGTTCTGCCGGGCTCCTATAATTCACCCCTCCACTTT.

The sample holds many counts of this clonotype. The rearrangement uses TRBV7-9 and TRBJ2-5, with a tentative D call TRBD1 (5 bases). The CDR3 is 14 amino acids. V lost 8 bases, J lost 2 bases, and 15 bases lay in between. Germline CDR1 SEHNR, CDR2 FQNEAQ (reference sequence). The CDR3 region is CASLAMRQQETQYF. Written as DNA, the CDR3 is TGTGCCAGCCTCGCAATGAGACAGCAAGAGACCCAGTACTTC.

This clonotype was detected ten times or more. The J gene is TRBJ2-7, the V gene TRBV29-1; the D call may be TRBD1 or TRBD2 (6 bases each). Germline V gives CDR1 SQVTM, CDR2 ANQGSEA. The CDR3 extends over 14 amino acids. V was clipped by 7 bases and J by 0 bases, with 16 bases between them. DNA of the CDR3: TGCAGCGCACGACCCGGGGGCGCCTCCTACGAGCAGTACTTC. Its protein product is CSARPGGASYEQYF.

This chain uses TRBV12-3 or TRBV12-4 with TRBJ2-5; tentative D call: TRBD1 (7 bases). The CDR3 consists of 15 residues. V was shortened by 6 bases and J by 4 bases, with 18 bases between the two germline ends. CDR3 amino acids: CASSLPQGGGETQYF. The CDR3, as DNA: TGTGCCAGCAGCCTCCCCCAGGGGGGCGGAGAGACCCAGTACTTC.